Reported below is one T cell receptor beta chain. Its target is not known. This sample is part of a study of beta chain features in type 1 diabetes. The study's findings and limits: A possible short-template PCR bias applies equally to patients and controls. Reads derived from cDNA could over-represent cells showing high TCR expression.

Expressed TCRB transcripts were sequenced, since all the RNA that had been isolated was reverse transcribed. The protocol was immunoSEQ multiplex PCR, while the TCRdb copy is restricted to in-frame clones and leaves out a portion. The table lists about 320,000 clones, 12% to 15% of them singletons. Markers CD45RO/CCR7/CD25/CD127/CD95/CD27 served to sort CD4+ naive, central memory, regulatory and stem cell-like memory cells. Per the germline V gene, CDR1 is SGHTA and CDR2 is FQGNSA. The CDR3 runs to 13 residues. V lost 5 bases and J 7 bases, leaving 14 bases between the germline ends. The chain joins TRBV7-2 to TRBJ1-1; D is ambiguous. The material sequenced was central memory CD4+ T cells from blood. The receptor was derived from a man under 40 in good health. The CDR3 reads CASSLPLGVEAFF. CDR3 coding DNA: TGTGCCAGCAGCCTCCCATTAGGAGTTGAAGCTTTCTTT.